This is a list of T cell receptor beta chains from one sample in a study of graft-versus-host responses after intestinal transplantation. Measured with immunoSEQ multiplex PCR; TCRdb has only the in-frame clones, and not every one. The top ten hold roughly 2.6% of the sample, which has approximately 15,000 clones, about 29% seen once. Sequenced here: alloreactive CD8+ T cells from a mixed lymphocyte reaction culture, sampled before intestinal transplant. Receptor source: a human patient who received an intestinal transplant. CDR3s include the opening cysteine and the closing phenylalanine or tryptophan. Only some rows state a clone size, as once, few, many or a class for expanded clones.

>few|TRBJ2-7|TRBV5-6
CASSLLGSFYEQYF
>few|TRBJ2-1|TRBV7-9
CASSFPSSGSSYNEQFF
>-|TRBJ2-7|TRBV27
CASSFGPPYEQYF
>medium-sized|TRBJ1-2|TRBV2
CASSEAKRRLIYGYTF
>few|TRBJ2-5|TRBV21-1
CASSKEDRGGVETQYF
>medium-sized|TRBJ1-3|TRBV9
CASSVDGTSGNTIYF
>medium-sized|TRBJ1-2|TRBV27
CASSLGSAGSYGYTF
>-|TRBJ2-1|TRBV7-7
CASSPLGPRSEQFF
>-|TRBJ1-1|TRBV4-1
CASSQDRTIMNTEAFF
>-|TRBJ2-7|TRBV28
CASSPGLAGAYEQYF
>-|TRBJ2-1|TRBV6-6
CTSSPWDEQFF
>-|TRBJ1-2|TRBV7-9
CASSLGRIYGYTF
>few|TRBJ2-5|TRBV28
CASSLWPPGQLQETQYF
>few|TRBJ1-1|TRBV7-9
CASSRRDTEAFF
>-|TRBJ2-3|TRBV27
CASSLLGGGTDTQYF
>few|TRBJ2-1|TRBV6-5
CASSYWRVEYNEQFF
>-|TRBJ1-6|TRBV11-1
CASSFESYNSPLHF
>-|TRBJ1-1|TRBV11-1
CASSLGTGRTEAFF
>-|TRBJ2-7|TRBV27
CASSRTGIFYEQYF
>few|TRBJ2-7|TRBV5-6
CASSVGVAYYELYF
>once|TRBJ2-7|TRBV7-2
CASVVSGDPYEQYF
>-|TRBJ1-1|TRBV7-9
CASSHPMNTEAFF
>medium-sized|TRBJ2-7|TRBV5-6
CASSLEEIGTGLGEQYF
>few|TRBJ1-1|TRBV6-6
CASSYGAGGNTEAFF
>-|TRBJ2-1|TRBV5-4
CASSLAGVGRRGFF
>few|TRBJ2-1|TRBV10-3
CASVGGGEQFF
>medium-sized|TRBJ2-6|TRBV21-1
CASSKVGKGRRVYSGANVLTF
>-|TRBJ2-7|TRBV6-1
CASSGQGVHEQYF
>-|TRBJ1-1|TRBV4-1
CASSQVVTGVRWTEAFF
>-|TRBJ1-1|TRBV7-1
CASSSQGGTEAFF
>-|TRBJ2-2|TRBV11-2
CASSGTGATGELFF
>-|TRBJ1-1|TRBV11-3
CASSLWGGGEAFF
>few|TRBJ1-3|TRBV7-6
CASSPTGGRSGNTIYF
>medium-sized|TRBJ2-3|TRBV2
CASSEGGSGGPFRTDTQYF
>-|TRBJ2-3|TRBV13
CASSELADPTDTQYF
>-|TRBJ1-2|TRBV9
CASWNPLRDSYGYTF
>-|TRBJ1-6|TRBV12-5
CASGLVPRDSVPYYNSPLHF
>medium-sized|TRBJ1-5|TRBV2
CASSVTGGNQPQHF
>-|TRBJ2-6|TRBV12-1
CASSIGQSRANVLTF
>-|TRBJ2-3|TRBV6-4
CANDSQLDTDTQYF
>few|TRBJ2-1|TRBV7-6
CASSPGGNEQFF
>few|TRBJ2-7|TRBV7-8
CASSLGPSWVEQYF